The source of this T cell receptor beta chain is a study of response to subunit inactivated influenza vaccine (dated by TCRdb to 2017 to 2018). Regarding the research as a whole: To follow how T cells responded to a trivalent subunit inactivated influenza vaccine, the researchers relied on deep quantitative profiling of the T cell receptor repertoire.

Library generation was performed with RT-PCR. Sequencing instrument: Illumina HiSeq 2500. TCRdb took the public reads, trimmed them with fastp at Q25, ran MiXCR for clone calling and kept in-frame beta chains. Rows matching on CDR3 protein sequence are summarized as one entry with the most common DNA and genes. The sample table contains over 150,000 distinct CDR3 sequences; only one count was recorded for around 10% of them. The ten largest clones capture roughly 36% of the sample. What the study reported, not specific to this receptor: According to the authors, only a limited number of new T cells may be recruited by each seasonal influenza vaccination.

This clonotype was seen only a few times. Which antigen it targets is not known. Per-base quality was not reported, and no clone a single base away is much larger than it. Sequencing used CD8+ T cells sorted from PBMCs, obtained about 24 months after vaccination. The sequence came from a man between 50 and 69 years old who received an inactivated influenza vaccine. Donor details come from another sample of the same person, matched by shared clones.

Here the CDR3 is given as CASSLGLAGDAVEQFF. The DNA sequence reads TGCGCCAGCAGCTTGGGACTAGCGGGAGACGCGGTGGAGCAGTTCTTC. This chain is built from TRBV5-1 and TRBJ2-1; the junction holds 12 bases that match TRBD2. The CDR3 goes from the cysteine to the phenylalanine over 16 residues. Here the CDR3 DNA is all that survives: 48 bases in frame from base 1. For CDR1 and CDR2, the germline V gene lists SGHRS and YFSETQ. The germline V and J ends show losses of 0 bases and 10 bases respectively, and no gene match explains 8 bases of the junction.